Listed below are T cell receptor beta chains from one sample, sequenced in a study of T-cell reconstitution after alpha-beta-depleted transplantation in children. From the PCR reads, TCRdb called clonotypes with MiXCR, one entry per CDR3 protein. The sample carries about 1,000,000 distinct CDR3 sequences, less than 30% recorded once. The sample here was PBMCs, mostly from graft donor cells, taken 360 days after TCRalphabeta/CD19-depleted stem cell transplant. The source of these receptors is a boy less than two years old who had a stem cell transplant for SCID, so the T cells may come from the graft donor. CDR3s leave out the opening cysteine and the closing phenylalanine or tryptophan. D genes are given only for firm matches.

TRBV28,TRBJ2-5,TRBD2,ASSLVRGGYQETQY
TRBV20-1,TRBJ2-7,-,SARDSGIRGEQY
TRBV28,TRBJ2-1,-,ASSLIGGGTYNEQF
TRBV20-1,TRBJ2-7,TRBD1,SVLPVATGEQY
TRBV20-1,TRBJ2-7,-,SAPTTSYEQY
TRBV5-1,TRBJ1-4,-,ASSLGLHPEKLF
TRBV10-2,TRBJ2-6,TRBD2,ASSESPFGGGPSGANVLT
TRBV4-1,TRBJ1-2,TRBD1,ASSPGQGAYGYT
TRBV4-1,TRBJ2-7,TRBD2,ASSPWPGSGGEYEQY
TRBV4-1,TRBJ2-5,-,ASSLQTTQGLETQY
TRBV29-1,TRBJ2-7,-,SVDLGYPTYEQY
TRBV27,TRBJ1-5,TRBD1,ASSPDRSLNQPQH
TRBV15,TRBJ2-7,TRBD1,ATSKQGFYEQY
TRBV4-3,TRBJ2-3,-,ASSQDLEVDTQY
TRBV5-1,TRBJ2-3,TRBD1,ASSPWTGSTDTQY
TRBV24-1,TRBJ2-1,-,ATSDILPNEQF
TRBV6-1,TRBJ2-3,-,GTAGARTDTQY
TRBV10-3,TRBJ2-3,-,AIRKIFGTDTQY
TRBV4-1,TRBJ2-7,-,ASSQSSQAVGEQY
TRBV28,TRBJ1-1,-,ASSPRREGLPDMNTEAF
TRBV7-9,TRBJ1-5,-,ASSFFGYLGSQH
TRBV5-1,TRBJ2-3,TRBD2,ASSLGLLAGGSTDTQY
TRBV27,TRBJ1-1,-,ASSRVQSNTEAF
TRBV29-1,TRBJ1-6,-,SRGPSGQRLNSPLH
TRBV12-3/TRBV12-4,TRBJ1-1,-,ASSLYRGGNTEAF
TRBV3-1,TRBJ2-1,TRBD2,ASSLTGTRVYNEQF